The 26 T cell receptor beta chains below all came from one sample that was sequenced in a study of read filtering for tumor transcriptome and immune sequencing. Molecular barcoded adaptors covering alpha/delta and beta/gamma chains were used on roughly 400 ng RNA. TCRdb processed the reads anew with MiXCR; each CDR3 protein has one entry. The repertoire holds 85,000 or so distinct CDR3 sequences, with roughly an eighth as singletons. The sample taken for sequencing was a population of CD138-negative cells sorted from bone marrow. The source is a donor aged 40 or older with multiple myeloma.

This clonotype came up many times. The rearrangement uses TRBV6-2 or TRBV6-3 and TRBJ2-7, with unresolved D. CDR1 and CDR2 (germline): MNHEY, SVGEGT. V lost 4 bases and J lost 6, with 13 bases in between. This CDR3 is built from 13 residues. CDR3 amino acids: CASSSNTLPEQYF. DNA of the CDR3: TGTGCCAGCAGTTCGAATACCCTGCCCGAGCAGTACTTC.

This clonotype was picked up many times. The J gene is TRBJ2-2, the V gene TRBV4-1; no clear D. Deletions cut 1 base from V and 1 base from J, with 7 bases between. Germline CDR1 reads MGHRA; CDR2 reads YSYEKL. This CDR3 contains 15 residues. The DNA for the CDR3 is TGCGCCAGCAGCCAAGCGGTAAAGAACACCGGGGAGCTGTTTTTT. Translation gives CASSQAVKNTGELFF.

V usage is TRBV18 and J usage is TRBJ2-5, with D tentatively TRBD1 (6 bases). Looked up from germline, CDR1 is KGHSH and CDR2 is LQKENI. V was shortened by 0 bases and J by 5 bases, with 16 bases between the two germline ends. This CDR3 has 16 amino acids. The CDR3 bases are TGTGCCAGCTCACCACCGGCACAGACAGGCGCCGAGACCCAGTACTTC. It encodes CASSPPAQTGAETQYF. The whole variable domain, remainder taken from reference TRBV18 and TRBJ2-5, is NAGVMQNPRHLVRRRGQEARLRCSPMKGHSHVYWYRQLPEEGLKFMVYLQKENIIDESGMPKERFSAEFPKEGPSILRIQQVVRGDSAAYFCASSPPAQTGAETQYFGPGTRLLVL.

This clonotype was seen at least ten times. The rearrangement links TRBV19 to TRBJ2-7, with TRBD1 identical over 8 bases. Trimming at V came to 6 bases and at J to 3 bases, leaving 7 bases not matched to a gene. The CDR3 contains 14 residues. CDR1 LNHDA and CDR2 SQIVND come from the germline V gene (reference sequence). In DNA, the CDR3 is TGTGCCAGTAGAGACAGGGGAAGTCTCTACGAGCAGTACTTC. Its protein is CASRDRGSLYEQYF.

Remarks on this clonotype: One junction end does not reproduce the germline sequence, and a read error may be involved. This chain connects TRBV7-2 to TRBJ2-1; D unresolved. CDR3 length equals 11 residues. Germline CDR1 is SGHTA and CDR2 is FQGNSA. The CDR3 reads CAGSPYNEQFF. For the CDR3, the DNA is TGTGCCGGCAGTCCTTACAATGAGCAGTTCTTC. Drawing the rest from reference TRBV7-2 and TRBJ2-1, the complete variable domain is GAGVSQSPSNKVTEKGKDVELRCDPISGHTALYWYRQSLGQGLEFLIYFQGNSAPDKSGLPSDRFSAERTGGSVSTLTIQRTQQEDSAVYLCAGSPYNEQFFGPGTRLTVL.

The sample holds many counts of this clonotype. The rearrangement links TRBV3-1 to TRBJ2-7, with 7 nucleotides matching TRBD2. Germline V gene lookup returns CDR1 LGHDT and CDR2 YNNKEL (reference sequence). Losses at the gene ends were 3 bases for V and 3 bases for J; bases not matched to a gene: 2. This CDR3 spans 13 amino acids. The CDR3 reads CASSQSGGYEQYF. In DNA, the CDR3 is TGTGCCAGCAGCCAGTCGGGAGGCTACGAGCAGTACTTC.

This clonotype showed up many times. The CDR3, as DNA: TGTGCCAGCAGCTTGTCCGGAGTCGATTACAATGAGCAGTTCTTC. Protein product: CASSLSGVDYNEQFF. The genes are TRBV7-9 and TRBJ2-1, with D uncertain. Germline values: CDR1 SEHNR, CDR2 FQNEAQ (reference sequence). The CDR3 sequence is 15 residues long. The ends were cut back, 3 bases at V and 4 bases at J, with 13 bases in the middle.

This clonotype occurred many times. The gene calls are TRBV28 and TRBJ2-3, with unresolved D. The germline CDR1 and CDR2 sequences are MDHEN and SYDVKM. V lost 7 bases and J 2 bases, leaving 4 bases between the germline ends. This CDR3 comprises 11 residues. The DNA for the CDR3 is TGTGCCAGCAAAAACACAGATACGCAGTATTTT. The encoded protein is CASKNTDTQYF.

In this sample, this clonotype turned up a few times. This chain links TRBV19 with TRBJ1-1; TRBD1 matches at 9 bases. The CDR3 spans 17 residues. Trimming removed 2 bases from V and 0 bases from J; junction bases left unmatched: 7. Germline CDR1 LNHDA, CDR2 SQIVND (reference sequence). The CDR3 DNA follows: TGTGCCAGTAGTATAAAGGGGACAGGGTGGCTGAACACTGAAGCTTTCTTT. As protein: CASSIKGTGWLNTEAFF.

This clonotype was found many times. The chain uses TRBV11-2 and TRBJ2-3; TRBD1 agrees at 9 bases. This CDR3 has 15 residues. The V segment lost 5 bases and the J segment 3 bases; nucleotides outside the gene matches: 6. Germline V gene lookup returns CDR1 SGHAT and CDR2 FQNNGV. In nucleotides, the CDR3 is TGTGCCAGCAGCCCCGGGACAGGGTGGACAGATACGCAGTATTTT. It is translated as CASSPGTGWTDTQYF.

This clonotype has more than one count but fewer than ten. The V call is TRBV24-1, the J call TRBJ2-5; 7 bases agree with TRBD1. Germline V CDR1 and CDR2: KGHDR, SFDVKD. This CDR3 region has 15 residues. V was clipped by 4 bases and J by 1 base; unmatched bases: 5. The CDR3, as DNA: TGTGCCACCAGTGACCCAGGACAGGCCCAAGAGACCCAGTACTTC. Translating gives CATSDPGQAQETQYF.

This clonotype was observed many times. This rearrangement joins TRBV7-3 to TRBJ2-1; D uncertain. V was trimmed by 6 bases and J by 4 bases, leaving 16 bases between them. Per germline, CDR1 SGHTA and CDR2 FQGTGA. The CDR3 contains 15 residues. CDR3 nucleotides: TGTGCCAGCAGTCCCCTCGCGGCGGCTTACAATGAGCAGTTCTTC. Translation gives CASSPLAAAYNEQFF.

This clonotype was detected many times. The rearrangement joins TRBV28 to TRBJ2-7, with 8 bases that match TRBD2. The trim removed 8 bases at V and 1 base at J, leaving 22 bases unmatched. CDR1 is MDHEN and CDR2 is SYDVKM in the germline V gene. This CDR3 contains 19 residues. The CDR3 sequence is CASRYPRAPEGLASYEQYF. DNA of the CDR3: TGTGCCAGCCGGTACCCTCGAGCCCCCGAAGGACTAGCTTCCTACGAGCAGTACTTC.

Ten or more counts support this clonotype. One end of the junction varies from germline; a read error may be responsible. In DNA form, the CDR3 reads TGCGCCAGCAGCCTCCGACGGTACAATCAGCCCCAGCATTTT. Amino acid sequence: CASSLRRYNQPQHF. The chain recombines TRBV28 with TRBJ1-5; D is ambiguous. Germline assignment: CDR1 MDHEN and CDR2 SYDVKM. The CDR3 runs to 14 residues.

This clonotype was recorded many times. This rearrangement joins TRBV10-3 to TRBJ2-1; 14 positions match TRBD2. The CDR3 length is 17 residues. Germline V CDR1 and CDR2: ENHRY, SYGVKD. Losses at the gene ends were 5 bases for V and 9 bases for J; bases not matched to a gene: 12. CDR3 in amino acids: CAISSDRTSGRSSEQFF. The CDR3 DNA reads TGTGCCATCAGTTCAGACCGGACTAGCGGGAGGTCCAGTGAGCAGTTCTTC.

This clonotype was picked up a small number of times. This sequence joins TRBV24-1 and TRBJ2-5, with 9 positions matching TRBD1. Germline assignment: CDR1 KGHDR and CDR2 SFDVKD. V dropped 4 bases and J dropped 4; count of bases not matched to a gene: 12. The CDR3 sequence is 17 residues long. CDR3 sequence: CATSEATGGGRRETQYF. The CDR3 coding sequence is TGTGCCACCAGTGAGGCTACAGGGGGCGGACGTCGAGAGACCCAGTACTTC.

This clonotype was found many times. The chain joins TRBV29-1 to TRBJ2-1; D possibly corresponds to TRBD2 (10 bases). The germline gives CDR1 SQVTM, CDR2 ANQGSEA. The length of the CDR3 is 18 residues. Trimming removed 3 bases from V and 0 bases from J, with 21 bases in between. The DNA of the CDR3 is TGCAGCGTTGACGGACAGGGGCTAGCGGGAGTCTCCTACAATGAGCAGTTCTTC. This codes for CSVDGQGLAGVSYNEQFF.

About this clonotype itself: Mismatch with germline at one junction end may stem from a read error. The CDR3 DNA follows: TGTGCCAGCAGGACCCCTATAGCGGGGCGCTACGAGCGGTACTTC. This sequence encodes CASRTPIAGRYERYF. V and J are TRBV28 and TRBJ2-7; 8 bases are shared with TRBD2. The CDR3 totals 15 residues. CDR1 MDHEN and CDR2 SYDVKM come from the germline V gene.

The table lists this clonotype with many counts. This CDR3 is CASSTDDSYNEQFF. For the CDR3, the DNA is TGTGCCAGCAGTACAGATGACTCGTACAATGAGCAGTTCTTC. This rearrangement joins TRBV28 to TRBJ2-1, with D unresolved. Germline loops: CDR1 MDHEN, CDR2 SYDVKM. Trimming took off 5 bases at V and 4 bases at J, with 12 bases between the two ends. CDR3 length: 14 amino acids. The full variable domain, its missing parts supplied by reference TRBV28 and TRBJ2-1, is DVKVTQSSRYLVKRTGEKVFLECVQDMDHENMFWYRQDPGLGLRLIYFSYDVKMKEKGDIPEGYSVSREKKERFSLILESASTNQTSMYLCASSTDDSYNEQFFGPGTRLTVL.

This clonotype was counted at least ten times. The V gene is TRBV5-1, the J gene TRBJ1-6; no clear D. Trimming cost V 1 base and J 4 bases, with 6 bases left between them. Per germline, CDR1 SGHRS and CDR2 YFSETQ. The CDR3 consists of 14 residues. In nucleotides, the CDR3 is TGCGCCAGCAGCTTGAAGCAGTATAATTCACCCCTCCACTTT. It translates to CASSLKQYNSPLHF.

This clonotype was observed at least ten times. V usage is TRBV12-3 or TRBV12-4 and J usage is TRBJ2-1; possibly TRBD1 or TRBD2 for D (5 bases each). Trimming cost V 7 bases and J 9 bases, with 16 bases left between them. The CDR3 length is 13 residues. CDR3 bases: TGTGCCAGCACCCCGGACCAGAGGGGTGAGCAGTTCTTC. This translates into CASTPDQRGEQFF.

In this sample, this clonotype turned up a few times. This sequence joins TRBV5-1 and TRBJ2-1; D possibly corresponds to TRBD2 (6 bases). This CDR3 region has 15 residues. Germline CDR1 is SGHRS and CDR2 is YFSETQ. Trimming stripped 6 bases from V and 9 bases from J, with 22 bases between. CDR3 in amino acids: CASTGGSENFGEQFF. The CDR3 DNA sequence: TGCGCCAGCACTGGGGGGTCGGAAAACTTCGGTGAGCAGTTCTTC.

Concerning this clonotype: This clone may be a read error of a much larger clone one base away. The chain has TRBV6-6 and TRBJ2-7; D is perhaps TRBD1 (5 bases). Germline V gene data show CDR1 as MNHNY and CDR2 as SVGAGI (reference sequence). Deletions cut 6 bases from V and 5 bases from J, with 20 bases between. This CDR3 has 15 residues. CDR3 protein: CASRGGNRSPHEQYF. In DNA, the CDR3 is TGTGCCAGCAGGGGTGGGAACAGGTCCCCCCACGAGCAGTACTTC.

This clonotype was observed many times. The chain is built from TRBV20-1 and TRBJ2-3, with 7 bases lining up with TRBD2. The CDR3 extends over 11 amino acids. Germline lookup yields CDR1 DFQATT and CDR2 SNEGSKA (reference sequence). In DNA form, the CDR3 reads TGCTCCAGCGGGATAGGAGATACGCAGTATTTT. This gives the protein CSSGIGDTQYF.

This clonotype has only a few counts. This sequence may be a read error, since a much larger clone differs from it by one base. This sequence joins TRBV6-2 or TRBV6-3 and TRBJ1-5; 9 bases match TRBD1. The germline V gene encodes CDR1 MNHEY and CDR2 SVGEGT. V lost 6 bases to trimming and J lost 11 bases; unmatched junction nucleotides: 11. CDR3 size: 14 residues. The CDR3 protein is CASSSTYRGRTQHF. CDR3 bases: TGTGCCAGCAGCTCAACCTACAGGGGGCGGACCCAGCATTTT.

Regarding this clonotype: The conserved phenylalanine or tryptophan normally closing the CDR3 is absent here, so this likely arose from a read error. This chain uses TRBV7-9 with TRBJ2-7, with 8 positions matching TRBD2. Losses at the gene ends were 5 bases for V and 0 bases for J; bases not matched to a gene: 15. Germline values: CDR1 SEHNR, CDR2 FQNEAQ (reference sequence). The CDR3 has 18 residues. Here the CDR3 reads CASSAGGPALHCSYEQYL. The CDR3 DNA sequence: TGTGCCAGCAGCGCGGGGGGTCCGGCACTCCATTGCTCCTACGAGCAGTACCTC.